These T cell receptor beta chains were read from a single sample in a study of neurological immune-mediated disorders. Each CDR3 protein is one row after TCRdb ran MiXCR on the 5' RACE reads. Of 54,000 or so distinct CDR3 sequences in the sample, under 4.5% were seen once. Sample: PBMCs. The source of these receptors is a woman under 40 with multiple sclerosis. CDR3s include the opening cysteine and the closing phenylalanine or tryptophan. Fields, in order: CDR3 length, D gene, clone size, V gene, J gene, CDR3 DNA, CDR3 protein. The D gene is left open where the match is weak. Size values are once, few and many counts, or a class for expanded clones, and some rows have none.

len: 11
d_gene: -
abundance: many
v_gene: TRBV27
j_gene: TRBJ2-5
CDR3nt: TGTGCCAGCAGTTCCGGAGAGACCCAGTACTTC
CDR3aa: CASSSGETQYF

len: 11
d_gene: -
abundance: many
v_gene: TRBV10-3
j_gene: TRBJ1-5
CDR3nt: TGTGCCATACCAGCCGATCAGCCCCAGCATTTT
CDR3aa: CAIPADQPQHF

len: 15
d_gene: -
abundance: -
v_gene: TRBV12-3/TRBV12-4
j_gene: TRBJ1-1
CDR3nt: TGTGCCAGCAGTCGTCTTGGGGGGCCGAACACTGAAGCTTTCTTT
CDR3aa: CASSRLGGPNTEAFF

len: 12
d_gene: -
abundance: many
v_gene: TRBV15
j_gene: TRBJ2-7
CDR3nt: TGTGCCACCAGCGGAGGGGGGTCTCTGCAGTACTTC
CDR3aa: CATSGGGSLQYF

len: 15
d_gene: -
abundance: many
v_gene: TRBV3-1
j_gene: TRBJ2-1
CDR3nt: TGTGCCAGCAGCCAAGAGAGGGGGGTTTACAATGAGCAGTTCTTC
CDR3aa: CASSQERGVYNEQFF

len: 13
d_gene: -
abundance: few
v_gene: TRBV7-3
j_gene: TRBJ2-1
CDR3nt: TGTGCCAGCAGCTGGAAAACGAGGGATGAGCAGTTCTTC
CDR3aa: CASSWKTRDEQFF

len: 14
d_gene: TRBD1
abundance: many
v_gene: TRBV5-1
j_gene: TRBJ2-7
CDR3nt: TGCGCCAGCAGCAGGGACAGGCAAAGCTACGAGCAGTACTTC
CDR3aa: CASSRDRQSYEQYF

len: 17
d_gene: TRBD2
abundance: many
v_gene: TRBV5-1
j_gene: TRBJ2-3
CDR3nt: TGCGCCAGCAGCTTGGAGGGCAGCCTAGCGGGCACAGATACGCAGTATTTT
CDR3aa: CASSLEGSLAGTDTQYF

len: 13
d_gene: TRBD1
abundance: many
v_gene: TRBV12-3/TRBV12-4
j_gene: TRBJ2-7
CDR3nt: TGTGCCAGCAGGAGGACAGGCCCCTACGAGCAGTACTTC
CDR3aa: CASRRTGPYEQYF

len: 14
d_gene: -
abundance: few
v_gene: TRBV5-1
j_gene: TRBJ1-6
CDR3nt: TGCGCCAGCAGCCAGGGTAACACCCCGGTGGTGCTCAACTTT
CDR3aa: CASSQGNTPVVLNF

len: 14
d_gene: TRBD2
abundance: -
v_gene: TRBV20-1
j_gene: TRBJ2-7
CDR3nt: TGCAGTGCTAGGGCGGCTAGCGGGAGCTACGAGCAGTACTTC
CDR3aa: CSARAASGSYEQYF

len: 14
d_gene: TRBD1
abundance: few
v_gene: TRBV5-4
j_gene: TRBJ2-3
CDR3nt: TGTGCCAGCAGCCCAGGGACAGGGGGCGATACGCAGTATTTT
CDR3aa: CASSPGTGGDTQYF

len: 14
d_gene: -
abundance: many
v_gene: TRBV7-9
j_gene: TRBJ1-4
CDR3nt: TGTGCCAGCAGCTTAGGGGCAACTAATGAAAAACTGTTTTTT
CDR3aa: CASSLGATNEKLFF

len: 14
d_gene: -
abundance: many
v_gene: TRBV20-1
j_gene: TRBJ2-7
CDR3nt: TGCAGTGCTAGTCGTCCGATTGTGGCCTACGAGCAGTACTTC
CDR3aa: CSASRPIVAYEQYF

len: 15
d_gene: -
abundance: many
v_gene: TRBV20-1
j_gene: TRBJ1-6
CDR3nt: TGCAGTGCTAGAAGGGCTACAGTGGATAATTCACCCCTCCACTTT
CDR3aa: CSARRATVDNSPLHF

len: 13
d_gene: -
abundance: many
v_gene: TRBV5-1
j_gene: TRBJ2-1
CDR3nt: TGCGCCAGCAGCTTGGACAGCAGAAATGAGCAGTTCTTC
CDR3aa: CASSLDSRNEQFF

len: 15
d_gene: -
abundance: few
v_gene: TRBV7-3
j_gene: TRBJ2-1
CDR3nt: TGTGCCAGCAGCTTTCGCGGGTCCTCCTACAATGAGCAGTTCTTC
CDR3aa: CASSFRGSSYNEQFF

len: 13
d_gene: -
abundance: many
v_gene: TRBV5-1
j_gene: TRBJ2-7
CDR3nt: TGCGCCAGCAGCTTGGACAGAATCTACGAGCAGTACTTC
CDR3aa: CASSLDRIYEQYF

len: 14
d_gene: -
abundance: -
v_gene: TRBV5-1
j_gene: TRBJ2-1
CDR3nt: TGCGCCAGCAGCTGGGATTGGAAGGGGGATGAGCAGTTCTTC
CDR3aa: CASSWDWKGDEQFF

len: 13
d_gene: -
abundance: many
v_gene: TRBV28
j_gene: TRBJ2-3
CDR3nt: TGTGCCAGCAGCCAAGGGGGGACAGATACGCAGTATTTT
CDR3aa: CASSQGGTDTQYF

len: 17
d_gene: TRBD2
abundance: many
v_gene: TRBV11-2
j_gene: TRBJ2-5
CDR3nt: TGTGCCAGCAGCTTCGGGACTAGCGGTGGGAAAGAAGAGACCCAGTACTTC
CDR3aa: CASSFGTSGGKEETQYF

len: 14
d_gene: -
abundance: -
v_gene: TRBV20-1
j_gene: TRBJ1-6
CDR3nt: TGCAGTGCCATGCGGACAGTGAATAGTTCACCCCTCCACTTT
CDR3aa: CSAMRTVNSSPLHF

len: 15
d_gene: TRBD1
abundance: many
v_gene: TRBV10-3
j_gene: TRBJ2-2
CDR3nt: TGTGCCATCAGCCGGGACAGGAGAGACACCGGGGAGCTGTTTTTT
CDR3aa: CAISRDRRDTGELFF

len: 18
d_gene: TRBD1
abundance: many
v_gene: TRBV20-1
j_gene: TRBJ1-4
CDR3nt: TGCAGTGCTAGGGGACAGGGACAGCAGACATCAACTAATGAAAAACTGTTTTTT
CDR3aa: CSARGQGQQTSTNEKLFF

len: 15
d_gene: -
abundance: many
v_gene: TRBV12-3/TRBV12-4
j_gene: TRBJ2-3
CDR3nt: TGTGCCAGCAGTTTAGCGGGATCCCGCACAGATACGCAGTATTTT
CDR3aa: CASSLAGSRTDTQYF

len: 14
d_gene: -
abundance: many
v_gene: TRBV10-3
j_gene: TRBJ2-7
CDR3nt: TGTGCCATCTTAGCAGATTACCCTCTGGGCGAGCAGTACTTC
CDR3aa: CAILADYPLGEQYF

len: 12
d_gene: -
abundance: many
v_gene: TRBV7-9
j_gene: TRBJ2-2
CDR3nt: TGTGCCAGCAGCTCCGCAACCGGGGAGCTGTTTTTT
CDR3aa: CASSSATGELFF

len: 15
d_gene: TRBD2
abundance: many
v_gene: TRBV7-2
j_gene: TRBJ2-2
CDR3nt: TGTGCCAGCAGCCTCAGCAGCGGGAGCGGCGGGGAGCTGTTTTTT
CDR3aa: CASSLSSGSGGELFF

len: 13
d_gene: -
abundance: many
v_gene: TRBV5-1
j_gene: TRBJ1-1
CDR3nt: TGCGCCAGCAGCGTGGAAAGAAACACTGAAGCTTTCTTT
CDR3aa: CASSVERNTEAFF

len: 13
d_gene: TRBD1
abundance: many
v_gene: TRBV10-2
j_gene: TRBJ2-1
CDR3nt: TGCGCCACCTGGACAGGGGTGGGCGATGAGCAGTTCTTC
CDR3aa: CATWTGVGDEQFF

len: 15
d_gene: -
abundance: many
v_gene: TRBV5-1
j_gene: TRBJ2-3
CDR3nt: TGCGCCAGCAGCTTGGTGAGGAGCAGCACAGATACGCAGTATTTT
CDR3aa: CASSLVRSSTDTQYF

len: 13
d_gene: -
abundance: few
v_gene: TRBV20-1
j_gene: TRBJ2-7
CDR3nt: TGCAGTGCTGCCGGGTCTCTAATCTACGAGCAGTACTTC
CDR3aa: CSAAGSLIYEQYF

len: 15
d_gene: -
abundance: many
v_gene: TRBV5-1
j_gene: TRBJ2-2
CDR3nt: TGCGCCAGCAGCTTGGTGTCGGGGAACACCGGGGAGCTGTTTTTT
CDR3aa: CASSLVSGNTGELFF

len: 15
d_gene: -
abundance: -
v_gene: TRBV7-2
j_gene: TRBJ1-6
CDR3nt: TGTGCCAGCAGCACATGGGGCTCCTATAATTCACCCCTCAACTTT
CDR3aa: CASSTWGSYNSPLNF

len: 15
d_gene: -
abundance: -
v_gene: TRBV5-6
j_gene: TRBJ1-2
CDR3nt: TGTGCCAGCAGCTCGAGAACCGGGACCTTCTATGGCTACACCTTC
CDR3aa: CASSSRTGTFYGYTF

len: 17
d_gene: TRBD2
abundance: -
v_gene: TRBV20-1
j_gene: TRBJ2-1
CDR3nt: TGCAGTGCTAGGGTCGAACTGGGACTAGCGACCTACAATGAGCAGTTCTTC
CDR3aa: CSARVELGLATYNEQFF

len: 14
d_gene: -
abundance: many
v_gene: TRBV5-1
j_gene: TRBJ1-1
CDR3nt: TGCGCCAGCAGCTTGTCCAGAATGAACACTGAAGCTTTCTTT
CDR3aa: CASSLSRMNTEAFF

len: 13
d_gene: -
abundance: -
v_gene: TRBV20-1
j_gene: TRBJ2-7
CDR3nt: TGCAGTGCTAGAAGGGTTTCTAGCAGAGAGCAGTACTTC
CDR3aa: CSARRVSSREQYF

len: 15
d_gene: TRBD2
abundance: many
v_gene: TRBV5-1
j_gene: TRBJ2-1
CDR3nt: TGCGCCAGCAGAGTTTCGGGACTAAGCTACAATGAGCAGTTCTTC
CDR3aa: CASRVSGLSYNEQFF

len: 15
d_gene: -
abundance: many
v_gene: TRBV28
j_gene: TRBJ2-6
CDR3nt: TGTGCCAGCAGTCCCGCTTCGGGAGGGGCCAACGTCCTGACTTTC
CDR3aa: CASSPASGGANVLTF

len: 16
d_gene: -
abundance: many
v_gene: TRBV10-3
j_gene: TRBJ2-5
CDR3nt: TGTGCCATCAGTGGGGCAGAGAGTGGGAGGAAAGAGACCCAGTACTTC
CDR3aa: CAISGAESGRKETQYF

len: 15
d_gene: TRBD1
abundance: many
v_gene: TRBV28
j_gene: TRBJ2-2
CDR3nt: TGTGCCAGCAGAATACTGCAGGGGGACACCGGGGAGCTGTTTTTT
CDR3aa: CASRILQGDTGELFF

len: 13
d_gene: -
abundance: many
v_gene: TRBV6-5
j_gene: TRBJ1-1
CDR3nt: TGTGCCAGCAGCCACCTCTGGGGAACTGAAGCTTTCTTT
CDR3aa: CASSHLWGTEAFF

len: 14
d_gene: -
abundance: many
v_gene: TRBV28
j_gene: TRBJ2-7
CDR3nt: TGTGCCAGCATCCCCGGGGGAACCACCTACGAGCAGTACTTC
CDR3aa: CASIPGGTTYEQYF

len: 14
d_gene: -
abundance: -
v_gene: TRBV7-9
j_gene: TRBJ1-2
CDR3nt: TGTGCCAGCAGCTTAGGATCGGAGGGGGAAGGCTACACCTTC
CDR3aa: CASSLGSEGEGYTF

len: 14
d_gene: -
abundance: many
v_gene: TRBV5-1
j_gene: TRBJ2-2
CDR3nt: TGCGCCAGCAGCTGGGGTAGCTCCACCGGGGAGCTGTTTTTT
CDR3aa: CASSWGSSTGELFF

len: 14
d_gene: TRBD1
abundance: many
v_gene: TRBV5-1
j_gene: TRBJ2-7
CDR3nt: TGCGCCAGCAGCCTCGGGACAGGGTTCTACGAGCAGTACTTC
CDR3aa: CASSLGTGFYEQYF

len: 17
d_gene: TRBD2
abundance: many
v_gene: TRBV7-2
j_gene: TRBJ2-7
CDR3nt: TGTGCCAGCAGCTTAGCGGGGGGACTAGCGGGAAGCTACGGGCAGTACTTC
CDR3aa: CASSLAGGLAGSYGQYF

len: 15
d_gene: TRBD2
abundance: many
v_gene: TRBV20-1
j_gene: TRBJ2-1
CDR3nt: TGCAGTGCTAGAGATGTGTCTAGCGGGAGCAATGAGCAGTTCTTC
CDR3aa: CSARDVSSGSNEQFF

len: 15
d_gene: -
abundance: many
v_gene: TRBV28
j_gene: TRBJ2-7
CDR3nt: TGTGCCAGCAGTCTCTCGCTAGCGAACTCCTACGAGCAGTACTTC
CDR3aa: CASSLSLANSYEQYF

len: 13
d_gene: TRBD1
abundance: many
v_gene: TRBV25-1
j_gene: TRBJ2-5
CDR3nt: TGTGCCAGCAGGACGGGACAGGGGGAGACCCAGTACTTC
CDR3aa: CASRTGQGETQYF

len: 18
d_gene: TRBD1
abundance: few
v_gene: TRBV9
j_gene: TRBJ1-1
CDR3nt: TGTGCCAGCAGCGTAGAAGACAGGGCCTTATTCATGAACACTGAAGCTTTCTTT
CDR3aa: CASSVEDRALFMNTEAFF

len: 16
d_gene: -
abundance: many
v_gene: TRBV6-6
j_gene: TRBJ1-5
CDR3nt: TGTGCCAGCAGGGCCACCGCCGGTGGAGGCAATCAGCCCCAGCATTTT
CDR3aa: CASRATAGGGNQPQHF

len: 15
d_gene: -
abundance: many
v_gene: TRBV5-1
j_gene: TRBJ1-1
CDR3nt: TGCGCCAGCAGCTTGGTACAGGGTCCGAACACTGAAGCTTTCTTT
CDR3aa: CASSLVQGPNTEAFF

len: 12
d_gene: -
abundance: many
v_gene: TRBV12-3/TRBV12-4
j_gene: TRBJ2-7
CDR3nt: TGTGCCTCCGGGCCCGGTGGCCACGAGCAGTACTTC
CDR3aa: CASGPGGHEQYF

len: 13
d_gene: -
abundance: many
v_gene: TRBV20-1
j_gene: TRBJ1-6
CDR3nt: TGCAGTGCTAGAGTCGGGTATAATTCACCCCTCCACTTT
CDR3aa: CSARVGYNSPLHF

len: 15
d_gene: TRBD1
abundance: -
v_gene: TRBV5-1
j_gene: TRBJ2-7
CDR3nt: TGCGCCAGCAGCTCCCGGGCAGGGGGTGGCTACGAGCAGTACTTC
CDR3aa: CASSSRAGGGYEQYF

len: 15
d_gene: -
abundance: -
v_gene: TRBV10-1
j_gene: TRBJ1-6
CDR3nt: TGCGCCAGCAGTGAGTCTTGGAAAGGACTTAAACCCCTCCACTTT
CDR3aa: CASSESWKGLKPLHF